Detailed here is one TCR beta chain. The antigen is not known. Germline V gene sequence: CDR1 DFQATT, CDR2 SNEGSKA (reference sequence). J lost 4 bases, V lost 4 bases, and 8 bases had no gene match. The CDR3 contains 15 residues. This sample was included in a study of T cell repertoires in cytomegalovirus infection. About the study: Recently identified HLA-C-restricted CMV epitopes and well-studied HLA-B-restricted CMV epitopes were used by the study. Broader study findings: Accumulated public TCR beta family frequency recognized individuals carrying CMV together with the relevant HLA.

TCRdb reprocessed the reads with MiXCR, giving one entry per CDR3 protein. The data show 250,000 to 300,000 distinct CDR3 sequences, roughly a fifth seen once. Here the sequenced sample was cultured PBMCs, taken from culture after CMV antigen stimulation. The origin of this receptor is a human donor in good health (CMV status not recorded). Some clones in this sample may be carry-over from other donors' samples. The gene calls are TRBV20-1 and TRBJ2-1, with 9 positions matching TRBD2. CDR3 in DNA: TGCAGTGCTATTAGTATAGCGGGAGAATACAATGAGCAGTTCTTC. This encodes CSAISIAGEYNEQFF.